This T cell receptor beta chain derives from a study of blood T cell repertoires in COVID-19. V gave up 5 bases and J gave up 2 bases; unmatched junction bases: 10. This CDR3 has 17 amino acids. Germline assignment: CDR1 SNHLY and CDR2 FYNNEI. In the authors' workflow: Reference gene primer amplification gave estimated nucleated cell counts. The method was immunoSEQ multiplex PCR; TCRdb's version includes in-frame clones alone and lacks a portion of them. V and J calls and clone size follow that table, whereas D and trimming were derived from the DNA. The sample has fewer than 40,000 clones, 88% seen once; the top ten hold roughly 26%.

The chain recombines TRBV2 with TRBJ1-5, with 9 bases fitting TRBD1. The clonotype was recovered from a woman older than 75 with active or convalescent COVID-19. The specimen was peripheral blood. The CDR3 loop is CASSRTGEGIGNQPQHF. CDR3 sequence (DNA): TGTGCCAGCAGTAGGACAGGGGAAGGGATAGGCAATCAGCCCCAGCATTTT.